Sequencing of this TCR beta chain was carried out in a study of fetal regulatory T cell absence and autoimmunity. Background on the study: Without clinical diabetes, IPEX patients showed exocrine pancreas autoimmunity.

Points on this clone: The antigen is undetermined.

Clones were read by immunoSEQ multiplex PCR, and TCRdb kept only the in-frame ones, dropping some. The repertoire consists of about 46,000 clones, with just under 85% occurring once and the leading ten covering over 0.4%. General observations from the study: Compared with cord blood, pancreas showed oligoclonal TCR enrichment, some clones over 95-fold.

This CDR3 region has 15 residues. The V gene end was trimmed by 3 bases and the J gene end by 2 bases; junction bases not matched to a gene: 1. In germline, CDR1 is LNHDA, CDR2 SQIVND (reference sequence). This chain joins TRBV19 and TRBJ1-5; 10 bases match TRBD1. The sequencing sample was made of cord blood. The TCR sequence derives from a newborn boy with IPEX syndrome. The CDR3 is CASSIGTGGNQPQHF. The CDR3 region has the DNA TGTGCCAGTAGTATCGGGACAGGGGGCAATCAGCCCCAGCATTTT. The whole variable domain, filled in from reference TRBV19 and TRBJ1-5, reads DGGITQSPKYLFRKEGQNVTLSCEQNLNHDAMYWYRQDPGQGLRLIYYSQIVNDFQKGDIAEGYSVSREKKESFPLTVTSAQKNPTAFYLCASSIGTGGNQPQHFGDGTRLSIL.